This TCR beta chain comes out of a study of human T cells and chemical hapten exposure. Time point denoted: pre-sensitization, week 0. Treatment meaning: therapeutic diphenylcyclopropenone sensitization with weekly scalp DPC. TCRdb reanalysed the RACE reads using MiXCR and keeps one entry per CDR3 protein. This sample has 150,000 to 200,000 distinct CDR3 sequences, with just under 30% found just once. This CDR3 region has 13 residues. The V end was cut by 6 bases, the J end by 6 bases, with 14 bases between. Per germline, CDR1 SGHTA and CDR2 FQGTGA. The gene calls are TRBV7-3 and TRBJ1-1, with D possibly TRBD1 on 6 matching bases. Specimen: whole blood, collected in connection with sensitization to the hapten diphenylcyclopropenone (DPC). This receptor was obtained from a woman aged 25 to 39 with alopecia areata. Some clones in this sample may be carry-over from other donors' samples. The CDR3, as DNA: TGTGCCAGCAGTACACTACAGGGCTCTGAAGCTTTCTTT. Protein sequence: CASSTLQGSEAFF.